This TCR beta chain was captured in a study of blood T cell repertoires in COVID-19. Study at large: There were acute and convalescent COVID-19 samples, and they came from the United States, Italy and Spain. T cells, B-cell-depleted T cells, or PBMCs provided the cDNA or gDNA that served as material.

Per the germline V gene, CDR1 is SEHNR and CDR2 is FQNEAQ (reference sequence). This CDR3 has 15 residues. J lost 7 bases, V lost 2 bases, and 9 bases had no gene match. Measured with immunoSEQ multiplex PCR; TCRdb has only the in-frame clones, and not every one. Here the sample spans under 65,000 clones, over 70% being singletons. What was sequenced was peripheral blood. The J gene is TRBJ1-1, the V gene TRBV7-9; TRBD1 agrees at 8 bases. The sequence came from a woman in her seventies with acute or convalescent COVID-19. CDR3 region: CASSLYPGGVGEAFF. The CDR3 nucleotides are TGTGCCAGCAGCTTATATCCAGGGGGCGTAGGTGAAGCTTTCTTT.